This T cell receptor beta chain was identified during a study of response to subunit inactivated influenza vaccine. The CDR3 extends over 17 amino acids. Between the trimmed V and J ends, which lost 6 bases and 8 bases, there was a span of 26 bases. Per germline, CDR1 MNHEY and CDR2 SVGAGI. Note on this clonotype: Its specificity is unknown.

MiXCR, applied by TCRdb to the RT-PCR reads, yields one record per CDR3 protein. Here the sample spans about 620,000 distinct CDR3 sequences, approximately 12% being singletons. Study conclusions and caveats: Each seasonal influenza vaccination, the authors suggested, recruits few new T cells.

The sample consisted of PBMCs from blood, taken on the day of vaccination. The TCR originated in a man aged 45 to 65 who received an inactivated influenza vaccine. This sequence joins TRBV6-5 and TRBJ2-1; D is perhaps TRBD2 (6 bases). The CDR3 sequence: CASSLFHKSSGGYEQFF. The DNA for the CDR3 is TGTGCCAGCAGCTTATTCCACAAATCTTCCGGGGGATATGAGCAGTTCTTC.